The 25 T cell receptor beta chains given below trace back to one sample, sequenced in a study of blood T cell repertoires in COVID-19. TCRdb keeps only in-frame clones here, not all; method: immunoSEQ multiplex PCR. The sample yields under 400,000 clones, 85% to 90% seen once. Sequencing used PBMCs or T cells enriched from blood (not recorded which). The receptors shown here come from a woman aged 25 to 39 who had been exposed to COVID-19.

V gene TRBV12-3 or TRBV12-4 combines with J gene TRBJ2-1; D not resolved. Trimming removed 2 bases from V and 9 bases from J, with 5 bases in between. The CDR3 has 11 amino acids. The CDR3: CASSLSVEQFF. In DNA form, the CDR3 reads TGTGCCAGCAGTTTAAGCGTTGAGCAGTTCTTC.

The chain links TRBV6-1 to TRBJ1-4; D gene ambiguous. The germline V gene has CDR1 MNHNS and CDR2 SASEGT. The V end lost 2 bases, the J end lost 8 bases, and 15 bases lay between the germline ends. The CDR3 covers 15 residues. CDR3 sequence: CASSEMGREGEKLFF. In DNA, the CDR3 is TGTGCCAGCAGTGAAATGGGGAGAGAAGGGGAAAAACTGTTTTTT.

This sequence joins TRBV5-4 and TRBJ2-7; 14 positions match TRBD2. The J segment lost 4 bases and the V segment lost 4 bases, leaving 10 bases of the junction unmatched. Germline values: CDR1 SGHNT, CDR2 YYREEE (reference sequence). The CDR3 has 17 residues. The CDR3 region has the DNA TGTGCCAGCAGCCCGGGACTAGCGGGAGCTAGTGGGTACGAGCAGTACTTC. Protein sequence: CASSPGLAGASGYEQYF.

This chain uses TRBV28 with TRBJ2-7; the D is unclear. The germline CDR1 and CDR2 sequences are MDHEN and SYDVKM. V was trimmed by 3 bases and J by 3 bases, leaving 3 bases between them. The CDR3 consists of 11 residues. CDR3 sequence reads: CASSFRYEQYF. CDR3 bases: TGTGCCAGCAGTTTCCGCTACGAGCAGTACTTC.

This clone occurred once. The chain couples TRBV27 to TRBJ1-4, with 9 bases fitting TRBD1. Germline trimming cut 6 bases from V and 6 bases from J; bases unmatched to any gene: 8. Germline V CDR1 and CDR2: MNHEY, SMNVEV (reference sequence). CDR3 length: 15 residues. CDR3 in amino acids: CASSRGQGKDEKLFF. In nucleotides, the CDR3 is TGTGCCAGCAGCCGAGGACAGGGGAAGGATGAAAAACTGTTTTTT.

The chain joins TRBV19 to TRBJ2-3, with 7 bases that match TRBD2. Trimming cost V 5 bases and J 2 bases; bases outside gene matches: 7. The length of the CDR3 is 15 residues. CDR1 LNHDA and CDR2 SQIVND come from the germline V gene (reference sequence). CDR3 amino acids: CASSFRGEITDTQYF. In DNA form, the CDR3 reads TGTGCCAGTAGTTTCCGGGGGGAGATCACAGATACGCAGTATTTT.

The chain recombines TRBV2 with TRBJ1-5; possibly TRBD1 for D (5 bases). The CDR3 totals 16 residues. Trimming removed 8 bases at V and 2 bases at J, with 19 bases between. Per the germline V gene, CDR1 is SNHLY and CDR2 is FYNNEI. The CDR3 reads CASRGGTSGGNQPQHF. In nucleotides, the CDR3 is TGTGCCAGCCGAGGCGGGACCTCTGGGGGCAATCAGCCCCAGCATTTT.

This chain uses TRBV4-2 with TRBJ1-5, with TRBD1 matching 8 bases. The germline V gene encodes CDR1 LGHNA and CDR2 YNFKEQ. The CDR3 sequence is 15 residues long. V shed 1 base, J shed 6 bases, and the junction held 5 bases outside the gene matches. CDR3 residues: CASSQGDRGFQPQHF. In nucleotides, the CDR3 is TGTGCCAGCAGCCAAGGCGACAGGGGCTTTCAGCCCCAGCATTTT.

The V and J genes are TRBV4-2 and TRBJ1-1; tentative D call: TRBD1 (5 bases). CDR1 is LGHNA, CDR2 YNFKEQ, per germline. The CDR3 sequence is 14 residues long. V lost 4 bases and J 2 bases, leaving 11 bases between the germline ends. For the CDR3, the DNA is TGTGCCAGCAGCCGCAGACAGTCTAACACTGAAGCTTTCTTT. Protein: CASSRRQSNTEAFF.

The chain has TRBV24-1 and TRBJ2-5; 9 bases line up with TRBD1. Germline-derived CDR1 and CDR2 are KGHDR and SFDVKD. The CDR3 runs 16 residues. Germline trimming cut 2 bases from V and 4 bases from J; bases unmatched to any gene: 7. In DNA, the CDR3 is TGTGCCACCAGTGATTCAGGGACAGGGCCGGGAGAGACCCAGTACTTC. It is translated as CATSDSGTGPGETQYF.

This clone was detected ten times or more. The CDR3 region has the DNA TGTGCCAGTAAGGCACAGCACTCTGGAAACACCATATATTTT. Translated: CASKAQHSGNTIYF. The rearrangement links TRBV19 to TRBJ1-3; D is unresolved. Looked up from germline, CDR1 is LNHDA and CDR2 is SQIVND (reference sequence). CDR3 size: 14 residues. V lost 7 bases and J lost 0, with 10 bases in between.

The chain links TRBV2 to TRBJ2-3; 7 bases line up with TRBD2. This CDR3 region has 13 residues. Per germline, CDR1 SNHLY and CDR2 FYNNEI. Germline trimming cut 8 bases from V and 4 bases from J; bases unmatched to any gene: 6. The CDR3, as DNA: TGTGCCAGCGTACAGCGGGAAGCAGATACGCAGTATTTT. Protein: CASVQREADTQYF.

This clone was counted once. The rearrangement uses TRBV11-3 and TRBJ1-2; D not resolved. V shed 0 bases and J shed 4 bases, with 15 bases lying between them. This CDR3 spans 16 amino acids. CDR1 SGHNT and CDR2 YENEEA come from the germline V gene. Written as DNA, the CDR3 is TGTGCCAGCAGCTTAGATGGGGAGGGTAGCCTCTATGGCTACACCTTC. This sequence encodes CASSLDGEGSLYGYTF. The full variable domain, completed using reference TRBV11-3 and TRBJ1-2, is EAGVVQSPRYKIIEKKQPVAFWCNPISGHNTLYWYLQNLGQGPELLIRYENEEAVDDSQLPKDRFSAERLKGVDSTLKIQPAELGDSAVYLCASSLDGEGSLYGYTFGSGTRLTVV.

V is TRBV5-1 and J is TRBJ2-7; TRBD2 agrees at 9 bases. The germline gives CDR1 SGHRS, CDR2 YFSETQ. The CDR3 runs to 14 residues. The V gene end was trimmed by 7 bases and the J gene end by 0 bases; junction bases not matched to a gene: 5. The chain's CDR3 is CASRLAGLSYEQYF. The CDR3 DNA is TGCGCCAGCCGCCTAGCGGGACTCTCCTACGAGCAGTACTTC.

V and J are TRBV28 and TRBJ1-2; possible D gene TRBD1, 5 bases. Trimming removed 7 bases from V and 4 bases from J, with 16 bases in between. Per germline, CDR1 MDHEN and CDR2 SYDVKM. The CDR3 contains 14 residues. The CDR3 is CASNTLGRAYGYTF. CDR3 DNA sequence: TGTGCCAGCAACACTCTGGGCAGGGCCTATGGCTACACCTTC.

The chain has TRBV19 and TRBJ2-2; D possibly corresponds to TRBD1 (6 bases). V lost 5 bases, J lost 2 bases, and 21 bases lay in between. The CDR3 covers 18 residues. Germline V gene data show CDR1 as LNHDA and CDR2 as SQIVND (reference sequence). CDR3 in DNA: TGTGCCAGTAGTCGACCCCCCGGGACACGAGTTAACACCGGGGAGCTGTTTTTT. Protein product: CASSRPPGTRVNTGELFF.

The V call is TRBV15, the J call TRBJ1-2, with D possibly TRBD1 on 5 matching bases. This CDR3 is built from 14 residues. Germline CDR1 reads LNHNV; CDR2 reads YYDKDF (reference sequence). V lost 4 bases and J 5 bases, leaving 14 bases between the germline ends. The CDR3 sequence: CATSTENRQYGYTF. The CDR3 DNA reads TGTGCCACCAGCACCGAAAATAGACAGTATGGCTACACCTTC.

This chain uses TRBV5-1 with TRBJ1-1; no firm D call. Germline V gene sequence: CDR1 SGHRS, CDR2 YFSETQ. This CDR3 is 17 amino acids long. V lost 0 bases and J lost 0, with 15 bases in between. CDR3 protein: CASSLAGRIFVNTEAFF. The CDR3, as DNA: TGCGCCAGCAGCTTGGCCGGGAGGATCTTCGTGAACACTGAAGCTTTCTTT.

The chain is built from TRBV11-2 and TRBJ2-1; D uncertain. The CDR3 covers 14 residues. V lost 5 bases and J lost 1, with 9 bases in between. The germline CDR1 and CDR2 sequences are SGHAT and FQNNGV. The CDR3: CASSIRWSYNEQFF. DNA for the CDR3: TGTGCCAGCAGCATTAGATGGTCCTACAATGAGCAGTTCTTC.

In DNA, the CDR3 is TGTGCCAGCAGAAGGACTAGCGGGAGTTCAGATACGCAGTATTTT. Its protein product is CASRRTSGSSDTQYF. The chain links TRBV2 to TRBJ2-3, with TRBD2 identical over 13 bases. V shed 6 bases and J 4 bases; nucleotides not matched to a gene: 4. This CDR3 has 15 amino acids. In germline, CDR1 is SNHLY, CDR2 FYNNEI.

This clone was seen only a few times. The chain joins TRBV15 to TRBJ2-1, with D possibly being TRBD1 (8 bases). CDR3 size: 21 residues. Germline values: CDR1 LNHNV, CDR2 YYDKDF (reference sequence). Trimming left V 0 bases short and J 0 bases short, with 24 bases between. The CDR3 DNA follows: TGTGCCACCAGCAGAGATGATTGGGGGACAGGAGGCGGGAGCTCCTACAATGAGCAGTTCTTC. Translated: CATSRDDWGTGGGSSYNEQFF.

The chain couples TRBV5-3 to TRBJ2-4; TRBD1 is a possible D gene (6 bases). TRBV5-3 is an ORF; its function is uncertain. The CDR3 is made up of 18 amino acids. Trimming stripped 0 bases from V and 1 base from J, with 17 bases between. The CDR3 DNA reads TGTGCCAGAAGCTTGGTTCTTTTGGCAGGGGCTGCCAAAAACATTCAGTACTTC. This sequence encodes CARSLVLLAGAAKNIQYF.

CDR3 bases: TGTGCCAGCAGCCATGGCGGGACCTTTAATTCACCCCTCCACTTT. Residues: CASSHGGTFNSPLHF. The chain has TRBV3-1 (or the pseudogene TRBV3-2) and TRBJ1-6; D possibly corresponds to TRBD1 (5 bases). Between the trimmed V and J ends, which lost 3 bases and 6 bases, there was a span of 12 bases. From germline, CDR1 is LGHDT and CDR2 YNNKEL (reference sequence). CDR3 size: 15 residues.

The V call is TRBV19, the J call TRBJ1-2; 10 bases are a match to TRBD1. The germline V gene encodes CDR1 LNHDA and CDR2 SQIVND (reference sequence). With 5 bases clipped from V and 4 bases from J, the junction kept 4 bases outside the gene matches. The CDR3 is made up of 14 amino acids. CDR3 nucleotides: TGTGCCAGTAGTGGGACAGGGGCTTCCTATGGCTACACCTTC. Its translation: CASSGTGASYGYTF.

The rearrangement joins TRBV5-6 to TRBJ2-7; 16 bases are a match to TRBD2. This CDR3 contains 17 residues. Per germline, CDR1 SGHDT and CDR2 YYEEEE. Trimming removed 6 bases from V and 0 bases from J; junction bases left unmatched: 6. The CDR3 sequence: CASTKGLAGGPSYEQYF. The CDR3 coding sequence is TGTGCCAGCACTAAGGGACTAGCGGGAGGGCCCTCCTACGAGCAGTACTTC.